The T cell receptor (beta chain) described here comes from a study of shared clonotypes between healthy human individuals. Study-wide results and limits: Generation probabilities of non-shared clonotypes were lower (relative to those shared by all four donors).

This clone was picked up many times. Its target is unknown. Additional DNA sequences in this sample encode the identical CDR3. This CDR3 spans 17 amino acids. J was trimmed by 1 base and V by 0 bases; bases with no gene match: 7. Germline V CDR1 and CDR2: MGHRA, YSYEKL. Deep was the level at which the assay was run. An even split of each subset's genomic DNA across several immunoSEQ plates was performed. The repertoire was sequenced with immunoSEQ multiplex PCR; TCRdb's copy has only in-frame clones and lacks some. The table has about a million clones, over 75% seen once. This TCR was sampled from a man younger than 35 in good health. Material for sequencing was memory CD4+ T cells sorted from blood. Sample subset: CD45RA-negative fraction. V gene TRBV4-1 combines with J gene TRBJ2-7, with 9 positions matching TRBD2. The CDR3 loop is CASSQDPSGGPSYEQYF. In DNA, the CDR3 is TGCGCCAGCAGCCAAGATCCCAGCGGGGGGCCGTCCTACGAGCAGTACTTC.